The T cell receptor beta chain described here comes from a study of monozygotic twins with cystic fibrosis. Study-level background: Libraries were built from three micrograms of fragmented DNA using approximately 15 PCR cycles.

General study results and limits: Median Simpson clonality of 0.0095 suggested naive T cells predominated. V usage most resembled the co-twin in 13 of 16 pairs. Unrelated CF individuals shared fewer identical clonotypes than monozygotic CF twins.

The germline V and J ends were trimmed by 1 base and 7 bases, with 13 bases remaining between them. Germline V gene data show CDR1 as GTSNPN and CDR2 as SVGIG (reference sequence). The length of the CDR3 is 13 residues. Some clones are missing from TCRdb's copy, which holds only in-frame ones; the method was immunoSEQ multiplex PCR. The sample has about 29,000 clones, around 85% seen once. As regards this clone: What it binds is not known.

The rearrangement uses TRBV30 and TRBJ1-2, with a weak D call TRBD1 (5 bases). Sequenced sample: blood. The sequence derives from a girl aged 2-9 years with cystic fibrosis. For the CDR3, the DNA is TGTGCCTGGAGTGAACAGGTCTCAGGTGGCTACACCTTC. Translation gives CAWSEQVSGGYTF.